These 8 T cell receptor beta chains were all obtained from the same sample, sequenced in a study of blood T cell repertoires in COVID-19. Only in-frame clones appear in the TCRdb table, and some are missing; sequencing was by immunoSEQ multiplex PCR. The sample holds about 350,000 clones, roughly 90% seen once. The sequencing input was PBMCs or T cells enriched from blood (not recorded which). The receptors shown here come from a woman aged 25 to 39 who had recovered from COVID-19.

The chain has TRBV7-8 and TRBJ1-1; D remains ambiguous. V was shortened by 0 bases and J by 10 bases, with 18 bases between the two germline ends. Germline lookup yields CDR1 SGHVS and CDR2 FQNEAQ. This CDR3 contains 15 residues. The CDR3 is CASSLASTLGDGAFF. The CDR3 coding sequence is TGTGCCAGCAGCTTAGCCTCGACTTTAGGTGATGGAGCTTTCTTT.

The V call is TRBV30, the J call TRBJ1-5; D is uncertain. V was cut by 3 bases and J by 6 bases, with 12 bases left in between. There are 13 residues in the CDR3. Germline lookup yields CDR1 GTSNPN and CDR2 SVGIG (reference sequence). The CDR3 DNA is TGTGCCTGGAGGGCCACAGCTGCTCAGCCCCAGCATTTT. It yields the protein CAWRATAAQPQHF.

About this clone itself: A read error may account for a junction end that differs from germline. The genes are TRBV30 and TRBJ1-2, with TRBD1 as a possible D gene (5 bases). The CDR3 sequence is 13 residues long. Germline loops: CDR1 GTSNPN, CDR2 SVGIG (reference sequence). CDR3 nucleotide sequence: TGTGCCTGGAGTGTAACAGGAAACTACGGCTACACCTTC. It specifies CAWSVTGNYGYTF. The full variable domain, completed using reference TRBV30 and TRBJ1-2, is SQTIHQWPATLVQPVGSPLSLECTVEGTSNPNLYWYRQAAGRGLQLLFYSVGIGQISSEVPQNLSASRPQDRQFILSSKKLLLSDSGFYLCAWSVTGNYGYTFGSGTRLTVV.

The chain is built from TRBV5-8 and TRBJ2-7; TRBD2 agrees at 7 bases. Germline V gives CDR1 SGHTS, CDR2 YDEGEE. The trim removed 4 bases at V and 2 bases at J, leaving 9 bases unmatched. The CDR3 is 15 residues long. The CDR3 is CASSPIWEGPYEQYF. The CDR3 DNA reads as TGTGCCAGCAGCCCTATTTGGGAGGGCCCCTACGAGCAGTACTTC. Full variable domain (remainder filled in from reference TRBV5-8 and TRBJ2-7): EAGVTQSPTHLIKTRGQQATLRCSPISGHTSVYWYQQALGLGLQFLLWYDEGEERNRGNFPPRFSGRQFPNYSSELNVNALELEDSALYLCASSPIWEGPYEQYFGPGTRLTVT.

V and J are TRBV4-3 and TRBJ1-1; a possible D gene is TRBD1 (5 bases). Germline V lookup: CDR1 LGHNA, CDR2 YSLEER. This CDR3 spans 18 amino acids. The V end lost 1 base, the J end lost 0 bases, and 18 bases lay between the germline ends. The chain's CDR3 is CASSQGKRVNRLNTEAFF. CDR3 DNA sequence: TGCGCCAGCAGCCAAGGAAAGAGAGTAAACAGGCTGAACACTGAAGCTTTCTTT.

This chain links TRBV6-4 with TRBJ1-1, with D possibly TRBD1 on 6 matching bases. This CDR3 is built from 16 residues. V lost 0 bases and J 2 bases, leaving 13 bases between the germline ends. In germline, CDR1 is MRHNA, CDR2 SNTAGT. Here the CDR3 reads CASSDSSGRGNTEAFF. Here the CDR3 DNA reads TGTGCCAGCAGTGACTCGAGTGGCAGGGGTAACACTGAAGCTTTCTTT.

This chain links TRBV5-4 with TRBJ1-2; 8 bases agree with TRBD1. CDR1 and CDR2 from the germline V gene are SGHNT and YYREEE (reference sequence). The CDR3 totals 15 residues. V was clipped by 0 bases and J by 4 bases; unmatched bases: 5. CDR3 residues: CASSLAGGAGYGYTF. CDR3 bases: TGTGCCAGCAGCTTGGCAGGGGGCGCGGGCTATGGCTACACCTTC. Drawing the rest from reference TRBV5-4 and TRBJ1-2, the complete variable domain is ETGVTQSPTHLIKTRGQQVTLRCSSQSGHNTVSWYQQALGQGPQFIFQYYREEENGRGNFPPRFSGLQFPNYSSELNVNALELDDSALYLCASSLAGGAGYGYTFGSGTRLTVV.

The chain has TRBV19 and TRBJ1-4; no clear D. Germline CDR1 reads LNHDA; CDR2 reads SQIVND (reference sequence). This CDR3 contains 14 residues. V shed 5 bases and J shed 5 bases, with 12 bases lying between them. CDR3 DNA sequence: TGTGCCAGTAGTGTGACCGACTTGAATGAAAAACTGTTTTTT. This sequence encodes CASSVTDLNEKLFF.